Listed here is a single TCR beta chain. The sample comes from a study of blood T cell repertoires in COVID-19. Across the whole study: COVID-19 samples collected from the United States, Italy and Spain covered acute and convalescent phases. In each case, the material was cDNA or gDNA derived from T cells, B-cell-depleted T cells, or PBMCs.

In the original processing: The authors estimated nucleated cell counts from reference gene primer amplification. Assay: immunoSEQ multiplex PCR; the TCRdb copy retains only in-frame clones and omits some. The V and J calls and clone size come from that table; D and trimming were worked out from the DNA. The sample lists 45,000 to 50,000 clones, roughly four fifths occurring once. The TCR was taken from a man aged 40-49 years with acute or convalescent COVID-19. The sequenced sample was peripheral blood.

The CDR3 spells CASSQDIRSTGLYGYTF. Here the CDR3 DNA reads TGCGCCAGCAGCCAAGATATCAGGAGTACAGGCCTCTATGGCTACACCTTC. The V gene is TRBV4-1, the J gene TRBJ1-2; TRBD1 might be the D (5 bases). Deletions cut 0 bases from V and 4 bases from J, with 18 bases between. This CDR3 spans 17 amino acids. In germline, CDR1 is MGHRA, CDR2 YSYEKL.